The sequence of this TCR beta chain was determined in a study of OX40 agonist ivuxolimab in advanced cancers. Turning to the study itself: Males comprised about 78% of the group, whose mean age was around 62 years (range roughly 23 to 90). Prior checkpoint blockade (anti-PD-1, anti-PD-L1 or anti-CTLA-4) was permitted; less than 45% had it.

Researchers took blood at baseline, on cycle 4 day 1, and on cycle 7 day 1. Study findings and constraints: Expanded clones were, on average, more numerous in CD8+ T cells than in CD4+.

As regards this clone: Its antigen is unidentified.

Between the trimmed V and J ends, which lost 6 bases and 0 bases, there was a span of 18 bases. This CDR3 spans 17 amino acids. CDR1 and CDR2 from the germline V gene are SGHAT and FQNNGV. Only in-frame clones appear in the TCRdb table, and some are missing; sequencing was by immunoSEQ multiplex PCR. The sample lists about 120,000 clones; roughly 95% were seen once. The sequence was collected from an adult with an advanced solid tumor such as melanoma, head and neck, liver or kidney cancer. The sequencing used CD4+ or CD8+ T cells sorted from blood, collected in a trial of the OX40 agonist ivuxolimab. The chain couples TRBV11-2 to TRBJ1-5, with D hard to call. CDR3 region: CASSRGFTANSNQPQHF. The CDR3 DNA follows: TGTGCCAGCAGTCGGGGATTTACAGCTAATAGCAATCAGCCCCAGCATTTT. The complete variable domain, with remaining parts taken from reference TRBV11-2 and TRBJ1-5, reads EAGVAQSPRYKIIEKRQSVAFWCNPISGHATLYWYQQILGQGPKLLIQFQNNGVVDDSQLPKDRFSAERLKGVDSTLKIQPAKLEDSAVYLCASSRGFTANSNQPQHFGDGTRLSIL.